This record concerns one T cell receptor beta chain sequence. Its antigen is unknown. This sample stems from a study of T-cell reconstitution after alpha-beta-depleted transplantation in children. Overall study results and limits: Reports say that about two months after transplant, the alpha-beta T cells came out of several hundred graft clones that had expanded.

The TCRbeta library incorporated unique molecular identifiers. TCRdb re-derived calls from the PCR reads in MiXCR, one entry per CDR3 protein. Of about a million distinct CDR3 sequences in the sample, roughly 31% were seen once. The length of the CDR3 is 15 residues. V was pared by 2 bases and J by 2 bases, with 6 bases of the junction left unmatched. V gene TRBV12-3 or TRBV12-4 combines with J gene TRBJ2-7; 7 positions match TRBD2. This TCR came from a boy under two years old who had a stem cell transplant for SCID, so the T cells may come from the graft donor. This material consisted of PBMCs, mostly from graft donor cells, taken 360 days after TCRalphabeta/CD19-depleted stem cell transplant. In DNA form, the CDR3 reads TGTGCCAGCAGTTTAACGGGGGGTATCCCCTACGAGCAGTACTTC. This sequence encodes CASSLTGGIPYEQYF.